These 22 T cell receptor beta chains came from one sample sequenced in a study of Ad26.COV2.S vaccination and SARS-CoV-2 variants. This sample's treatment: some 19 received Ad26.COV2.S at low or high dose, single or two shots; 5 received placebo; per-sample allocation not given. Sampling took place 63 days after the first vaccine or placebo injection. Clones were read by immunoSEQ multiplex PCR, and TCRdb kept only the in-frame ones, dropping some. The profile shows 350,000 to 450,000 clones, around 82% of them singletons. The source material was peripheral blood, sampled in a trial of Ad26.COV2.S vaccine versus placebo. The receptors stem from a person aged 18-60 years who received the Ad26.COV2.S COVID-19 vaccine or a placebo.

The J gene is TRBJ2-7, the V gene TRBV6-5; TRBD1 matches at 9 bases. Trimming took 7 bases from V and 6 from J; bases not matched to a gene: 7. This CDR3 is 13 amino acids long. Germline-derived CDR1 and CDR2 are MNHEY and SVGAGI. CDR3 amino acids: CASKAGQGFEQYF. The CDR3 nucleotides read TGTGCCAGCAAGGCGGGACAGGGATTCGAGCAGTACTTC.

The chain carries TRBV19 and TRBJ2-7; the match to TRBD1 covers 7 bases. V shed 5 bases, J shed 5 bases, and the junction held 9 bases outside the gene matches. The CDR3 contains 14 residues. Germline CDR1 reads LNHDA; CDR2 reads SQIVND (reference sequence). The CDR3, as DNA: TGTGCCAGTAGTCAGACAGGGTTCGGCGACGAGCAGTACTTC. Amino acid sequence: CASSQTGFGDEQYF.

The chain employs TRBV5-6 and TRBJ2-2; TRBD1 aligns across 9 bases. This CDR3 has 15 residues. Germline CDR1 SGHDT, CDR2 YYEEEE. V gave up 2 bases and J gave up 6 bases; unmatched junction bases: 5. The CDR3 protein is CASSFLGQGPGELFF. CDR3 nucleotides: TGTGCCAGCAGCTTTTTGGGACAGGGCCCCGGGGAGCTGTTTTTT.

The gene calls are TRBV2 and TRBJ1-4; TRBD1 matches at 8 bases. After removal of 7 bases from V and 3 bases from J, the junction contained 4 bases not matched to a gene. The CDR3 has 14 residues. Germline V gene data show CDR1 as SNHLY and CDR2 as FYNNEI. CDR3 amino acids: CASKIQGANEKLFF. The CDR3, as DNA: TGTGCCAGCAAAATACAGGGGGCTAATGAAAAACTGTTTTTT.

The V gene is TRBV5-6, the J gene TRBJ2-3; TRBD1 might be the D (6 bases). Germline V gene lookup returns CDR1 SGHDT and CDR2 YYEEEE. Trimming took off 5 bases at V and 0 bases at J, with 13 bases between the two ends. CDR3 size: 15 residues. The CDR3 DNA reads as TGTGCCAGCAGACAGCTAGGACAGAGCACAGATACGCAGTATTTT. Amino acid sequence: CASRQLGQSTDTQYF.

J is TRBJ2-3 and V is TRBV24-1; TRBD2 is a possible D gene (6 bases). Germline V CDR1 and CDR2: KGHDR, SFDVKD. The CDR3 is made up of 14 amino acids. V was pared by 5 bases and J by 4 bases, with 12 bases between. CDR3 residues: CATSVRLGADTQYF. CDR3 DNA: TGTGCCACCAGTGTTCGACTAGGAGCAGATACGCAGTATTTT.

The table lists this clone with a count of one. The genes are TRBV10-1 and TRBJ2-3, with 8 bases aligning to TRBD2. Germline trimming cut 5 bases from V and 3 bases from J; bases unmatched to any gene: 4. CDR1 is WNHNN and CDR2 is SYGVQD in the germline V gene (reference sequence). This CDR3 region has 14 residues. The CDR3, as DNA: TGCGCCAGCAGTCAGCGGGGGCGTACAGATACGCAGTATTTT. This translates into CASSQRGRTDTQYF.

CDR3 residues: CATRRRTGTEQYF. The CDR3 DNA reads TGTGCCACCAGGCGGAGGACAGGGACGGAGCAGTACTTC. This chain uses TRBV6-5 with TRBJ2-7; 8 bases agree with TRBD1. Germline CDR1 MNHEY, CDR2 SVGAGI. V trimming: 10 bases; J trimming: 7 bases; junction bases outside the gene matches: 12. The CDR3 totals 13 residues.

The CDR3 loop is CATRQGPELAKNIQYF. The CDR3 DNA sequence: TGCGCCACCAGACAGGGGCCCGAACTAGCCAAAAACATTCAGTACTTC. This chain joins TRBV10-2 and TRBJ2-4; TRBD1 matches at 8 bases. The CDR3 covers 16 residues. The ends lost 10 bases at V and 0 bases at J; junction bases unmatched: 11. Germline loops: CDR1 WSHSY, CDR2 SAAADI.

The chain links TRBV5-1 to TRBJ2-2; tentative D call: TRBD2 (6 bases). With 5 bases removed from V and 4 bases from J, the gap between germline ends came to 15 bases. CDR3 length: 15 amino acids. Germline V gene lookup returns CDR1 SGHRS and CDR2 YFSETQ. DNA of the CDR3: TGCGCCAGCAGACCGGAGGGTGTGAGCACCGGGGAGCTGTTTTTT. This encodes CASRPEGVSTGELFF.

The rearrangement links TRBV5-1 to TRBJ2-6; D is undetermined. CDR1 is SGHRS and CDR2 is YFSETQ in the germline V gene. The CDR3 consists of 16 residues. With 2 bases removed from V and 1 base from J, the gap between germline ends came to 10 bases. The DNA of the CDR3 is TGCGCCAGCAGCTTTACCTCTCCTTCTGGGGCCAACGTCCTGACTTTC. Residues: CASSFTSPSGANVLTF.

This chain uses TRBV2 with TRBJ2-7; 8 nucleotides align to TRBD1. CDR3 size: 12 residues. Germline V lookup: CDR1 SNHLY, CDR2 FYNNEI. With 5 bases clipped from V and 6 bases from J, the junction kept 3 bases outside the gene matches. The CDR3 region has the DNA TGTGCCAGCAGTTGGACAGGGTCCGAGCAGTACTTC. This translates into CASSWTGSEQYF.

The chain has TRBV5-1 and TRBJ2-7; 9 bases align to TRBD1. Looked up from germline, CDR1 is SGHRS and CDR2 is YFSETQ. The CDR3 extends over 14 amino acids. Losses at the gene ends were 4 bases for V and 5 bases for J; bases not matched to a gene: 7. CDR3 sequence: CASSSPQGAHEQYF. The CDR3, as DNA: TGCGCCAGCAGCAGCCCACAGGGGGCCCACGAGCAGTACTTC.

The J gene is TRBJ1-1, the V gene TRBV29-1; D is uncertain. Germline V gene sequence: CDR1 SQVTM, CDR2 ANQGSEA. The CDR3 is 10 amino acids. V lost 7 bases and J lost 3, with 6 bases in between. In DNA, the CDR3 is TGCAGCGCTACTGACACTGAAGCTTTCTTT. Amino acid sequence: CSATDTEAFF.

CDR3 loop: CASRLITGELFF. The CDR3 DNA sequence: TGTGCCAGCAGGCTAATTACCGGGGAGCTGTTTTTT. The J gene is TRBJ2-2, the V gene TRBV5-5; D is ambiguous. Germline V CDR1 and CDR2: SGHKS, YYEKEE (reference sequence). The CDR3 sequence is 12 residues long. V dropped 5 bases and J dropped 5 bases, with 7 bases sitting between them.

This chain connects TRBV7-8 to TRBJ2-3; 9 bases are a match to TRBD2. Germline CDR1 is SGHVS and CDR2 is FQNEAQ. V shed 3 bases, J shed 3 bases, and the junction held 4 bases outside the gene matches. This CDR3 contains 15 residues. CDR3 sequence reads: CASSFWLAGTDTQYF. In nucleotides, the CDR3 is TGTGCCAGCAGCTTTTGGCTAGCGGGAACAGATACGCAGTATTTT.

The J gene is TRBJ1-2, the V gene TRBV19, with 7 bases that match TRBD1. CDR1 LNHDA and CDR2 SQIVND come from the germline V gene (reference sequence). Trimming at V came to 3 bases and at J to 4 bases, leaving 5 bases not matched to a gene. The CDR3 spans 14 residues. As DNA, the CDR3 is TGTGCCAGTAGTATCGATGACAGGGTCTATGGCTACACCTTC. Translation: CASSIDDRVYGYTF.

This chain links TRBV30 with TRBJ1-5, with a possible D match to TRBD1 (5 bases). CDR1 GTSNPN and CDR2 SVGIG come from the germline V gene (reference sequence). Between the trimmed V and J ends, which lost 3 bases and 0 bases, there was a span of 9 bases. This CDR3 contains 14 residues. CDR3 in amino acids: CAWREGSSNQPQHF. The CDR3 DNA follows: TGTGCCTGGAGGGAGGGGAGTAGCAATCAGCCCCAGCATTTT.

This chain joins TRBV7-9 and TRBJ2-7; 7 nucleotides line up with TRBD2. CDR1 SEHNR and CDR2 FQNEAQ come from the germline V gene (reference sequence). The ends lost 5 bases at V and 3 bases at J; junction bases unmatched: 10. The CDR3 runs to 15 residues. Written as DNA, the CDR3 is TGTGCCAGCAGCCTTACTAGCGTAATGCGCTACGAGCAGTACTTC. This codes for CASSLTSVMRYEQYF.

CDR3 residues: CATGGEGGPFNEQFF. The CDR3 nucleotides read TGTGCCACAGGGGGCGAGGGAGGGCCCTTCAATGAGCAGTTCTTC. The V call is TRBV6-5, the J call TRBJ2-1; D might be TRBD1 (8 bases). The CDR3 is made up of 15 amino acids. CDR1 and CDR2 (germline): MNHEY, SVGAGI. Between the trimmed V and J ends, which lost 10 bases and 6 bases, there was a span of 22 bases.

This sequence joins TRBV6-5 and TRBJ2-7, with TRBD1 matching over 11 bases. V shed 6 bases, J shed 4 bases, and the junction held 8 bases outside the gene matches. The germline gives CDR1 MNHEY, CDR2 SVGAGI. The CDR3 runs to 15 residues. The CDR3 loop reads CASSRPGTGGYEQYF. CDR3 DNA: TGTGCCAGCAGCCGTCCCGGGACAGGGGGTTACGAGCAGTACTTC.

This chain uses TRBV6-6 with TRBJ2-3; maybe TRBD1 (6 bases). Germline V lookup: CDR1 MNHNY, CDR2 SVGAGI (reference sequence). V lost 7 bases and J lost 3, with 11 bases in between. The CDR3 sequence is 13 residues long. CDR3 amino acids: CASNRDSTDTQYF. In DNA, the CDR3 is TGTGCCAGCAACAGGGATTCGACAGATACGCAGTATTTT.